Below, 32 T cell receptor beta chains from the same sample are listed, as sequenced in a study of identifying expanded T cells in peripheral blood. TCRdb keeps only in-frame clones here, not all; method: immunoSEQ multiplex PCR. The sample shows 45,000 to 75,000 clones, around 86% of them seen only once. Sequencing was performed on blood. These receptors were taken from a person aged 18-70 years in good health.

This clone was seen more than once but under ten times. This sequence joins TRBV7-9 and TRBJ2-3; 7 bases line up with TRBD2. Germline CDR1 SEHNR, CDR2 FQNEAQ (reference sequence). Trimming removed 5 bases from V and 2 bases from J; junction bases left unmatched: 10. The CDR3 loop spans 16 amino acids. CDR3 residues: CASSPSKRGVTDTQYF. The CDR3 DNA is TGTGCCAGCAGCCCCTCCAAGCGGGGTGTCACAGATACGCAGTATTTT.

This clone has only a few counts. For the CDR3, the DNA is TGTGCCAGCACTGGAGTAGGTTTATCCGGTAATGGCTACACCTTC. Residues: CASTGVGLSGNGYTF. This chain connects TRBV6-1 to TRBJ1-2; D gene unclear. Trimming left V 7 bases short and J 6 bases short, with 21 bases between. The CDR3 loop spans 15 amino acids. In germline, CDR1 is MNHNS, CDR2 SASEGT.

This sequence joins TRBV29-1 and TRBJ1-2, with a weak D call TRBD1 (5 bases). This CDR3 has 10 residues. The germline V gene has CDR1 SQVTM and CDR2 ANQGSEA. V lost 7 bases to trimming and J lost 8 bases, with 11 bases between them. CDR3 DNA: TGCAGCGCCAGGGAGTCCGGCTACACCTTC. Translated, it gives CSARESGYTF. Full variable domain (rest looked up from reference TRBV29-1 and TRBJ1-2): SAVISQKPSRDICQRGTSLTIQCQVDSQVTMMFWYRQQPGQSLTLIATANQGSEATYESGFVIDKFPISRPNLTFSTLTVSNMSPEDSSIYLCSARESGYTFGSGTRLTVV.

The V gene is TRBV29-1, the J gene TRBJ2-7; 7 bases match TRBD1. Germline CDR1 SQVTM, CDR2 ANQGSEA. V shed 1 base and J 6 bases; nucleotides not matched to a gene: 9. This CDR3 has 14 residues. This chain's CDR3 is CSVEVPTGLGEQYF. CDR3 nucleotide sequence: TGCAGCGTTGAAGTACCGACAGGGCTTGGCGAGCAGTACTTC.

The chain is built from TRBV5-1 and TRBJ1-4; 9 bases map to TRBD1. This CDR3 has 15 residues. After removal of 4 bases from V and 5 bases from J, the junction contained 6 bases not matched to a gene. Germline CDR1 reads SGHRS; CDR2 reads YFSETQ. In DNA, the CDR3 is TGCGCCAGCAGCATATACGGGACAGGGAATGAAAAACTGTTTTTT. It yields the protein CASSIYGTGNEKLFF. The whole variable domain, remainder taken from reference TRBV5-1 and TRBJ1-4, is KAGVTQTPRYLIKTRGQQVTLSCSPISGHRSVSWYQQTPGQGLQFLFEYFSETQRNKGNFPGRFSGRQFSNSRSEMNVSTLELGDSALYLCASSIYGTGNEKLFFGSGTQLSVL.

V and J are TRBV19 and TRBJ1-5; D not resolved. The CDR3 covers 13 residues. Germline V gives CDR1 LNHDA, CDR2 SQIVND (reference sequence). The ends were cut back, 3 bases at V and 4 bases at J, with 7 bases in the middle. The CDR3 DNA reads TGTGCCAGTAGTATTCGGCAGAATCAGCCCCAGCATTTT. Translation gives CASSIRQNQPQHF.

The chain joins TRBV4-1 to TRBJ2-7; 8 bases match TRBD2. The trim removed 1 base at V and 6 bases at J, leaving 8 bases unmatched. This CDR3 contains 15 residues. Looked up from germline, CDR1 is MGHRA and CDR2 is YSYEKL. CDR3 protein: CASSQAVREGIEQYF. The CDR3 DNA reads as TGCGCCAGCAGCCAAGCCGTCCGGGAGGGTATCGAGCAGTACTTC.

This clone occurred once. The chain uses TRBV6-1 and TRBJ2-1; TRBD2 is a possible D gene (6 bases). Trimming shortened V by 6 bases and J by 0 bases, and 12 bases separated the two germline ends. The CDR3 is 15 residues long. CDR1 is MNHNS, CDR2 SASEGT, per germline. CDR3 sequence reads: CASSLSGSSYNEQFF. CDR3 in DNA: TGTGCCAGCAGCCTTAGCGGTTCCTCCTACAATGAGCAGTTCTTC.

The chain links TRBV4-2 to TRBJ2-2, with 12 positions matching TRBD2. V lost 5 bases and J lost 6; bases outside the gene matches: 13. CDR1 LGHNA and CDR2 YNFKEQ come from the germline V gene. The CDR3 totals 18 residues. DNA for the CDR3: TGTGCCAGCAGCGGACTAGCGGGAACTATTCTAGGGGCCGGGGAGCTGTTTTTT. Translation: CASSGLAGTILGAGELFF.

The chain recombines TRBV9 with TRBJ1-4, with 7 bases identical to TRBD1. Looked up from germline, CDR1 is SGDLS and CDR2 is YYNGEE. The CDR3 is made up of 15 amino acids. V was clipped by 3 bases and J by 4 bases; unmatched bases: 6. DNA of the CDR3: TGTGCCAGCAGCGCTCACAGGGGCCTTAATGAAAAACTGTTTTTT. This gives the protein CASSAHRGLNEKLFF.

This chain uses TRBV18 with TRBJ2-6; a weak D match, TRBD2 (7 bases). The CDR3 has 15 residues. The V gene's germline CDR1 is KGHSH and CDR2 LQKENI. Trimming cost V 5 bases and J 0 bases, with 8 bases left between them. This CDR3 reads CASSRGGSGANVLTF. The CDR3 DNA is TGTGCCAGCTCAAGGGGGGGCTCTGGGGCCAACGTCCTGACTTTC.

The chain recombines TRBV5-5 with TRBJ2-7, with D perhaps assigned TRBD1 or TRBD2 (5 bases each). This CDR3 contains 13 residues. The germline V gene has CDR1 SGHKS and CDR2 YYEKEE (reference sequence). CDR3 sequence (DNA): TGTGCCAGCAGCTGGAATGAGGGGCCCTCAATCCACGTC. As protein: CASSWNEGPSIHV.

This clone was seen a single time. CDR3 bases: TGTGCCAGCAGTTTAAGTATCGGTGAAGCTTTCTTT. It yields the protein CASSLSIGEAFF. This sequence joins TRBV28 and TRBJ1-1; D unclear. Germline lookup yields CDR1 MDHEN and CDR2 SYDVKM. V lost 2 bases, J lost 7 bases, and 8 bases lay in between. The CDR3 extends over 12 amino acids.

This rearrangement joins TRBV5-8 to TRBJ1-5; 7 bases are a match to TRBD1. J lost 0 bases, V lost 5 bases, and 11 bases had no gene match. This CDR3 contains 17 residues. Per the germline V gene, CDR1 is SGHTS and CDR2 is YDEGEE. CDR3 loop: CASSFFAGTDSNQPQHF. CDR3 nucleotides: TGTGCCAGCAGTTTCTTCGCCGGGACAGATAGCAATCAGCCCCAGCATTTT. The full variable domain, its missing parts supplied by reference TRBV5-8 and TRBJ1-5, is EAGVTQSPTHLIKTRGQQATLRCSPISGHTSVYWYQQALGLGLQFLLWYDEGEERNRGNFPPRFSGRQFPNYSSELNVNALELEDSALYLCASSFFAGTDSNQPQHFGDGTRLSIL.

This sequence joins TRBV7-9 and TRBJ2-1; a possible D gene is TRBD1 (6 bases). Trimming stripped 6 bases from V and 0 bases from J, with 12 bases between. This CDR3 has 15 residues. Looked up from germline, CDR1 is SEHNR and CDR2 is FQNEAQ (reference sequence). CDR3 loop: CASSWEQGSYNEQFF. Here the CDR3 DNA reads TGTGCCAGCAGTTGGGAACAGGGCTCCTACAATGAGCAGTTCTTC.

The chain is built from TRBV9 and TRBJ1-4; unclear D gene. The CDR3 totals 14 residues. V dropped 6 bases and J dropped 0 bases, with 9 bases sitting between them. The germline CDR1 and CDR2 sequences are SGDLS and YYNGEE. The CDR3 spells CASNREPTNEKLFF. The CDR3 region has the DNA TGTGCCAGCAACAGAGAGCCAACTAATGAAAAACTGTTTTTT.

The chain employs TRBV2 and TRBJ1-2; tentative D call: TRBD1 (6 bases). V shed 4 bases and J shed 6 bases, with 15 bases lying between them. In germline, CDR1 is SNHLY, CDR2 FYNNEI. This CDR3 region has 14 residues. The CDR3 sequence: CASSADRSEDGYTF. CDR3 nucleotide sequence: TGTGCCAGCAGTGCCGACAGGTCTGAGGATGGCTACACCTTC. The full variable domain, completed using reference TRBV2 and TRBJ1-2, is EPEVTQTPSHQVTQMGQEVILRCVPISNHLYFYWYRQILGQKVEFLVSFYNNEISEKSEIFDDQFSVERPDGSNFTLKIRSTKLEDSAMYFCASSADRSEDGYTFGSGTRLTVV.

This clone has a handful of counts. The CDR3 coding sequence is TGCGCCAGCAGCACCTCGGGGGGAGAGCAGTTCTTC. Protein sequence: CASSTSGGEQFF. The chain links TRBV5-1 to TRBJ2-1; 7 bases are shared with TRBD2. Germline CDR1 SGHRS, CDR2 YFSETQ. The CDR3 is 12 amino acids. V was pared by 4 bases and J by 10 bases, with 5 bases of the junction left unmatched.

This chain connects TRBV9 to TRBJ1-6; 8 nucleotides agree with TRBD1. This CDR3 has 15 residues. Unmatched junction bases numbered 4, after V lost 1 base and J lost 7 bases. Germline V CDR1 and CDR2: SGDLS, YYNGEE. The CDR3 region has the DNA TGTGCCAGCAGCGTATTTACAGGGGGGAATTCACCCCTCCACTTT. This codes for CASSVFTGGNSPLHF.

The chain carries TRBV9 and TRBJ1-3, with 10 bases matching TRBD1. Germline assignment: CDR1 SGDLS and CDR2 YYNGEE. CDR3 length: 16 amino acids. V lost 4 bases, J lost 0 bases, and 4 bases stayed unmatched. CDR3 residues: CASSLDRGSSGNTIYF. Written as DNA, the CDR3 is TGTGCCAGCAGCTTGGACAGGGGGAGCTCTGGAAACACCATATATTTT.

The chain carries TRBV28 and TRBJ2-7; tentatively, D is TRBD1 or TRBD2 (5 bases each). Trimming removed 3 bases from V and 2 bases from J, with 11 bases in between. CDR1 and CDR2 from the germline V gene are MDHEN and SYDVKM. The CDR3 is 14 amino acids. CDR3 region: CASSFGGSPYEQYF. The CDR3 coding sequence is TGTGCCAGCAGTTTTGGGGGATCCCCCTACGAGCAGTACTTC. Full variable domain (missing parts from reference TRBV28 and TRBJ2-7): DVKVTQSSRYLVKRTGEKVFLECVQDMDHENMFWYRQDPGLGLRLIYFSYDVKMKEKGDIPEGYSVSREKKERFSLILESASTNQTSMYLCASSFGGSPYEQYFGPGTRLTVT.

The J gene is TRBJ1-3, the V gene TRBV21-1. TRBV21-1 is a recognized pseudogene. The CDR3 covers 15 residues. CDR3 DNA: TGTGCCGCCCTGAAGGGCCTGGACTCTGGAAACACCATATATTTT. Protein sequence: CAALKGLDSGNTIYF.

This chain uses TRBV5-6 with TRBJ1-1; maybe TRBD1 (5 bases). This CDR3 is built from 14 residues. The V end lost 2 bases, the J end lost 5 bases, and 13 bases lay between the germline ends. Germline assignment: CDR1 SGHDT and CDR2 YYEEEE. The CDR3 nucleotides are TGTGCCAGCAGCTTTGGGGCCGAAGCGACTGAAGCTTTCTTT. It translates to CASSFGAEATEAFF.

The CDR3 DNA follows: TGTGCCAGCACCACGCCTAGCCGGAAGACCCAGTACTTC. Amino acid sequence: CASTTPSRKTQYF. The chain carries TRBV7-2 and TRBJ2-5; D is perhaps TRBD2 (5 bases). Trimming pared 7 bases from V and 6 bases from J, leaving 15 bases between. The CDR3 runs 13 residues. From germline, CDR1 is SGHTA and CDR2 FQGNSA.

The chain employs TRBV2 and TRBJ2-5; 9 bases are a match to TRBD1. V shed 6 bases, J shed 4 bases, and the junction held 9 bases outside the gene matches. The germline CDR1 and CDR2 sequences are SNHLY and FYNNEI. CDR3 length equals 15 residues. The chain's CDR3 is CASRVQGARGETQYF. CDR3 DNA sequence: TGTGCCAGCAGGGTACAGGGGGCGCGGGGAGAGACCCAGTACTTC. The variable domain in full, completed from reference TRBV2 and TRBJ2-5, reads EPEVTQTPSHQVTQMGQEVILRCVPISNHLYFYWYRQILGQKVEFLVSFYNNEISEKSEIFDDQFSVERPDGSNFTLKIRSTKLEDSAMYFCASRVQGARGETQYFGPGTRLLVL.

V usage is TRBV19 and J usage is TRBJ1-2; D is possibly TRBD1 (5 bases). Between the trimmed V and J ends, which lost 6 bases and 1 base, there was a span of 18 bases. Germline CDR1 is LNHDA and CDR2 is SQIVND (reference sequence). The CDR3 extends over 16 amino acids. CDR3 in DNA: TGTGCCAGTAGCGATCGGGCGACCGGGGGTAACTATGGCTACACCTTC. Amino acid sequence: CASSDRATGGNYGYTF. Complete variable domain (other parts from reference TRBV19 and TRBJ1-2): DGGITQSPKYLFRKEGQNVTLSCEQNLNHDAMYWYRQDPGQGLRLIYYSQIVNDFQKGDIAEGYSVSREKKESFPLTVTSAQKNPTAFYLCASSDRATGGNYGYTFGSGTRLTVV.

This sequence joins TRBV5-1 and TRBJ2-1; the D gene is possibly TRBD1 (5 bases). The germline gives CDR1 SGHRS, CDR2 YFSETQ. There are 14 residues in the CDR3. Deletions cut 4 bases from V and 7 bases from J, with 15 bases between. CDR3: CASSVQPTVNEQFF. The CDR3 DNA reads as TGCGCCAGCAGCGTGCAACCGACAGTAAATGAGCAGTTCTTC.

This chain links TRBV9 with TRBJ2-3; no definite D call. Germline values: CDR1 SGDLS, CDR2 YYNGEE. V gave up 0 bases and J gave up 5 bases, with 10 bases separating them. The CDR3 covers 14 residues. This CDR3 is CASSVASMRDTQYF. CDR3 bases: TGTGCCAGCAGCGTAGCATCTATGAGAGATACGCAGTATTTT.

V usage is TRBV7-3 and J usage is TRBJ2-3; 8 positions match TRBD2. Looked up from germline, CDR1 is SGHTA and CDR2 is FQGTGA. V shed 2 bases, J shed 0 bases, and the junction held 7 bases outside the gene matches. This CDR3 comprises 17 residues. CDR3 in DNA: TGTGCCAGCAGCTTAGGACCTAGCGGGTTGAGCACAGATACGCAGTATTTT. Its translation: CASSLGPSGLSTDTQYF.

V usage is TRBV4-1 and J usage is TRBJ1-2; tentative D call: TRBD1 (6 bases). Trimming stripped 0 bases from V and 7 bases from J, with 15 bases between. This CDR3 has 15 amino acids. Germline values: CDR1 MGHRA, CDR2 YSYEKL. The CDR3 here is CASSQEGARRSGYTF. As DNA, the CDR3 is TGCGCCAGCAGCCAAGAGGGGGCGCGGAGGAGTGGCTACACCTTC.

This chain joins TRBV10-2 and TRBJ2-4; D possibly corresponds to TRBD1 (7 bases). Per the germline V gene, CDR1 is WSHSY and CDR2 is SAAADI. This CDR3 is built from 13 residues. The V and J ends lost 4 bases and 7 bases respectively, with 11 bases between them. The CDR3 reads CASSGAGGNIQYF. The CDR3 bases are TGCGCCAGCAGTGGCGCAGGGGGGAACATTCAGTACTTC.

The rearrangement joins TRBV11-2 to TRBJ2-2; the D gene could be TRBD1 or TRBD2 (5 bases each). CDR3 size: 15 residues. Trimming pared 4 bases from V and 4 bases from J, leaving 13 bases between. Germline-derived CDR1 and CDR2 are SGHAT and FQNNGV. The CDR3 sequence: CASSYGTALTGELFF. Written as DNA, the CDR3 is TGTGCCAGCAGCTACGGGACCGCCCTCACCGGGGAGCTGTTTTTT. The whole variable domain, filled in from reference TRBV11-2 and TRBJ2-2, reads EAGVAQSPRYKIIEKRQSVAFWCNPISGHATLYWYQQILGQGPKLLIQFQNNGVVDDSQLPKDRFSAERLKGVDSTLKIQPAKLEDSAVYLCASSYGTALTGELFFGEGSRLTVL.